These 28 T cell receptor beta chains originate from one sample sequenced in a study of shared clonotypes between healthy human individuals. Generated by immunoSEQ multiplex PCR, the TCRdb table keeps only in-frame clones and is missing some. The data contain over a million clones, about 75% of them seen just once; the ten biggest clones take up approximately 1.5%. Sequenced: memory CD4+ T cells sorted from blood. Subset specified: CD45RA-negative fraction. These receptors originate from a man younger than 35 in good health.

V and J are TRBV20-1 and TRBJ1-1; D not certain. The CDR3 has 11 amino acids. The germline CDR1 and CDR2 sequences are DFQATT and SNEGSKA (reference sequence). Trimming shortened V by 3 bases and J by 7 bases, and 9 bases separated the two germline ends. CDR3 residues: CSASLGGEAFF. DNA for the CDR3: TGCAGTGCTAGCTTGGGAGGTGAAGCTTTCTTT.

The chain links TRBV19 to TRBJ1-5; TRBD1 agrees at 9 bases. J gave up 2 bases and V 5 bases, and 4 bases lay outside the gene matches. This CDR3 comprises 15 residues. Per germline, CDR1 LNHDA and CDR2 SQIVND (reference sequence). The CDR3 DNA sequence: TGTGCCAGTAGTCCACAGGGGGCCGGCAATCAGCCCCAGCATTTT. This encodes CASSPQGAGNQPQHF.

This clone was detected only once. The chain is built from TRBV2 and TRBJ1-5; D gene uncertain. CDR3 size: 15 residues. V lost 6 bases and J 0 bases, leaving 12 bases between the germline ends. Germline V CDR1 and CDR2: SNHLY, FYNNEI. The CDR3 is CASRVPGVSNQPQHF. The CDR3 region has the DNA TGTGCCAGCAGAGTGCCCGGGGTTAGCAATCAGCCCCAGCATTTT.

For the CDR3, the DNA is TGTGCCAGCCTCTCTCCGGCGGCAGGGGCCCACTCCTACGAGCAGTACTTC. It is translated as CASLSPAAGAHSYEQYF. J is TRBJ2-7 and V is TRBV28; possible D gene TRBD1, 6 bases. Germline V CDR1 and CDR2: MDHEN, SYDVKM. Trimming stripped 8 bases from V and 0 bases from J, with 23 bases between. The CDR3 runs 17 residues.

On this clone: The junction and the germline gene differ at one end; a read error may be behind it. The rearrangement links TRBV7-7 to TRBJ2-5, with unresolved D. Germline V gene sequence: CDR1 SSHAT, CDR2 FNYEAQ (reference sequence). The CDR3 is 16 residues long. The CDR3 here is CASSSAPPGNQETQYF. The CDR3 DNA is TGTGCTAGCAGCTCCGCGCCCCCAGGAAATCAAGAGACCCAGTACTTC.

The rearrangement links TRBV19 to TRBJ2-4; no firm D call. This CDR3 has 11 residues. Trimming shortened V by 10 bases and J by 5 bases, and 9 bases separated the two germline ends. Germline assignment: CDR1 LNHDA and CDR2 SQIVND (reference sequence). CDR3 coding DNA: TGTGCCACAAAACGGGAAAACATTCAGTACTTC. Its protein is CATKRENIQYF.

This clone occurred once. The CDR3: CASSVSGGAYEQYF. DNA of the CDR3: TGTGCCAGCAGTGTTAGCGGGGGGGCCTACGAGCAGTACTTC. The V and J genes are TRBV6-1 and TRBJ2-7, with 11 bases lining up with TRBD2. Germline V CDR1 and CDR2: MNHNS, SASEGT. V lost 4 bases and J lost 2; bases outside the gene matches: 1. The CDR3 length is 14 residues.

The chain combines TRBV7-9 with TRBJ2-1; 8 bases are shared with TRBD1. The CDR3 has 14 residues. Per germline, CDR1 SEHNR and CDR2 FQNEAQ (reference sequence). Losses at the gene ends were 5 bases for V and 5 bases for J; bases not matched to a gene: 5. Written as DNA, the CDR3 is TGTGCCAGCAGCCGGGGACAGGACAACAATGAGCAGTTCTTC. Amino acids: CASSRGQDNNEQFF. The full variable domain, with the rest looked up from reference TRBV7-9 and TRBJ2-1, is DTGVSQNPRHKITKRGQNVTFRCDPISEHNRLYWYRQTLGQGPEFLTYFQNEAQLEKSRLLSDRFSAERPKGSFSTLEIQRTEQGDSAMYLCASSRGQDNNEQFFGPGTRLTVL.

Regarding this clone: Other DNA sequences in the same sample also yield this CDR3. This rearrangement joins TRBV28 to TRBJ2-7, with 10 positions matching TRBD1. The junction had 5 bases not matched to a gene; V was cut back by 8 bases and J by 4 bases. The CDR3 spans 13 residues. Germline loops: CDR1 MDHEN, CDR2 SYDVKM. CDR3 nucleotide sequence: TGTGCCAGCGTCCGGACAGGGGGGTACGAGCAGTACTTC. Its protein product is CASVRTGGYEQYF.

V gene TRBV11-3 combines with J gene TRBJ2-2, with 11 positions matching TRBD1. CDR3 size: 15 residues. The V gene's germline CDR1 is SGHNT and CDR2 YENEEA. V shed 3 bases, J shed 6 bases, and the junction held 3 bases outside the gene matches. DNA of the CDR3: TGTGCCAGCAGCTTGGGGGACAGGGGGGCCGGGGAGCTGTTTTTT. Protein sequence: CASSLGDRGAGELFF.

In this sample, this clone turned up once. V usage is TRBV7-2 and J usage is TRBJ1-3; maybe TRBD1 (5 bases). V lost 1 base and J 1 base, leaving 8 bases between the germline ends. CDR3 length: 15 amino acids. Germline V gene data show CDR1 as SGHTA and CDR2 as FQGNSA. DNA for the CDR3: TGTGCCAGCAGCTTAGACCAGGGATCTGGAAACACCATATATTTT. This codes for CASSLDQGSGNTIYF.

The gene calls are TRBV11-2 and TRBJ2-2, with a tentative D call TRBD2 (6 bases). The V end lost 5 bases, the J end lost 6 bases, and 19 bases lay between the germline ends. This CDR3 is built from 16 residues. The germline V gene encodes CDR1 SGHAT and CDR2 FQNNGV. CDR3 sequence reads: CASSPLGGALAGELFF. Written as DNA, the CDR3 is TGTGCCAGCAGCCCTCTGGGGGGAGCCCTAGCCGGGGAGCTGTTTTTT.

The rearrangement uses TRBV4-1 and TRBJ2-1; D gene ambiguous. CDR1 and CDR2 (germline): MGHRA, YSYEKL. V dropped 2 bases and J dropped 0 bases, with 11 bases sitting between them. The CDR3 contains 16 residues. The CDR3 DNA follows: TGCGCCAGCAGCCAACCTCGAGCCGCCTCCTACAATGAGCAGTTCTTC. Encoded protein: CASSQPRAASYNEQFF.

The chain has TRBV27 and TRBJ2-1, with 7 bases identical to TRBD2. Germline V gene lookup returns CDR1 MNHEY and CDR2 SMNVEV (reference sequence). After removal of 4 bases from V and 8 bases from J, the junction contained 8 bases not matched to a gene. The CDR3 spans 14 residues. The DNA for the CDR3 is TGTGCCAGCAGTTATATGACTAGCACCGATGAGCAGTTCTTC. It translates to CASSYMTSTDEQFF.

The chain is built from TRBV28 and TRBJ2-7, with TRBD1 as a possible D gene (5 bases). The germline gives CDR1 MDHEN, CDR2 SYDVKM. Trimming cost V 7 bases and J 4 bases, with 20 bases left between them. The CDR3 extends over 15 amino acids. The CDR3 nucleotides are TGTGCCAGCATTTCCCGGGTTGGCGCAGGGTACGAGCAGTACTTC. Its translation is CASISRVGAGYEQYF.

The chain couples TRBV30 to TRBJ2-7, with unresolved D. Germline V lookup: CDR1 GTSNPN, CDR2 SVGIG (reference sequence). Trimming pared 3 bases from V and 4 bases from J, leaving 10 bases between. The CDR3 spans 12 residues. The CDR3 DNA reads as TGTGCCTGGAGAAAGACCGAGTACGAGCAGTACTTC. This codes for CAWRKTEYEQYF.

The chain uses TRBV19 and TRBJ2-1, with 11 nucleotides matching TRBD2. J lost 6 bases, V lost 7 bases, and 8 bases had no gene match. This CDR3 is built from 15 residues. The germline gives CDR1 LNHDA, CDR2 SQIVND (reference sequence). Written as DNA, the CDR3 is TGTGCCAGTACCAAGACTAGCGGGACCGTCAATGAGCAGTTCTTC. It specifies CASTKTSGTVNEQFF.

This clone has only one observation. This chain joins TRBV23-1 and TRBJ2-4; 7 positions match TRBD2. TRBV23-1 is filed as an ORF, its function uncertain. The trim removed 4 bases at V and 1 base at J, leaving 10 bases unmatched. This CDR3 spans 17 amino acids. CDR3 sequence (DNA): TGCGCCAGCAGTCCCCTCGGCGGGAGTAGGGCCAAAAACATTCAGTACTTC. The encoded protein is CASSPLGGSRAKNIQYF.

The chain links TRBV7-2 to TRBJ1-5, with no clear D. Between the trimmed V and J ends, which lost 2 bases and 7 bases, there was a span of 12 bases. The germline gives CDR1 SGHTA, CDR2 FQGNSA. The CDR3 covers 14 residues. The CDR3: CASSLSRRLQPQHF. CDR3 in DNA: TGTGCCAGCAGCTTATCCCGGCGCTTACAGCCCCAGCATTTT.

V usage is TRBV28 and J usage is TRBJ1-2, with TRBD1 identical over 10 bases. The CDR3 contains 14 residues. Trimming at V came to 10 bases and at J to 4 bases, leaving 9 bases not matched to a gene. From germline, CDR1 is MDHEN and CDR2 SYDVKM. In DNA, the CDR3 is TGTGCCACATCCCCGGGACAGGGGACCTATGGCTACACCTTC. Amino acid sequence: CATSPGQGTYGYTF.

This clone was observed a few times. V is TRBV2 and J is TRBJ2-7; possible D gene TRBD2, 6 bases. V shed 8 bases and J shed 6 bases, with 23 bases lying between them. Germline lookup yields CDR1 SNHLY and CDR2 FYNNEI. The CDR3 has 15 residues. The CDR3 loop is CASALRVGGPSEQYF. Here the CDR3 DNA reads TGTGCCAGCGCTCTGAGGGTCGGAGGGCCCTCCGAGCAGTACTTC.

The CDR3: CASSLASGRTQETQYF. The CDR3 nucleotides are TGTGCCAGCAGCTTAGCGAGCGGGAGGACCCAAGAGACCCAGTACTTC. The chain recombines TRBV7-9 with TRBJ2-5, with 9 bases lining up with TRBD2. J gave up 1 base and V 0 bases, and 3 bases lay outside the gene matches. The CDR3 has 16 amino acids. CDR1 and CDR2 from the germline V gene are SEHNR and FQNEAQ (reference sequence).

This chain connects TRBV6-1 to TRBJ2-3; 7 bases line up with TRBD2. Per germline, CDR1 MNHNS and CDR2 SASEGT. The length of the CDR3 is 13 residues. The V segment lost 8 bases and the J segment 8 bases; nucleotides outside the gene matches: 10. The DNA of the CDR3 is TGTGCCAGCGGGGAGCGGGGCTCCATTACGCAGTATTTT. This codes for CASGERGSITQYF.

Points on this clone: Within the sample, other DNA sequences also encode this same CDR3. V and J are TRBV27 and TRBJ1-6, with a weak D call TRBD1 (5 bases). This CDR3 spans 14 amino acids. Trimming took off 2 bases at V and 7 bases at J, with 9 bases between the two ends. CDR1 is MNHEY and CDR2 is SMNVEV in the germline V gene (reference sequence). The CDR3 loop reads CASSLQGRNSPLHF. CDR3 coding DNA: TGTGCCAGCAGTTTACAGGGAAGGAATTCACCCCTCCACTTT.

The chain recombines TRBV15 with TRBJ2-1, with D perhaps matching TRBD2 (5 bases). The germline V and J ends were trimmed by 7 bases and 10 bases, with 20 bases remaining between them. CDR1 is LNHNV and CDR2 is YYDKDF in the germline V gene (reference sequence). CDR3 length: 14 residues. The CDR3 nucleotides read TGTGCCACCACCCGAAAACTTCCGGGAACAGAGCAGTTCTTC. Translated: CATTRKLPGTEQFF. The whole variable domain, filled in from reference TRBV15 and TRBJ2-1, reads DAMVIQNPRYQVTQFGKPVTLSCSQTLNHNVMYWYQQKSSQAPKLLFHYYDKDFNNEADTPDNFQSRRPNTSFCFLDIRSPGLGDTAMYLCATTRKLPGTEQFFGPGTRLTVL.

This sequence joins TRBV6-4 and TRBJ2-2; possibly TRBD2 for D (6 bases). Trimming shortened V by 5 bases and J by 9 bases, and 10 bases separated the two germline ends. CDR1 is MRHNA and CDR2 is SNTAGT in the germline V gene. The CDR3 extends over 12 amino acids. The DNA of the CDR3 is TGTGCCAGCAGTTCTGGGGGGAGGGAGCTGTTTTTT. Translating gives CASSSGGRELFF.

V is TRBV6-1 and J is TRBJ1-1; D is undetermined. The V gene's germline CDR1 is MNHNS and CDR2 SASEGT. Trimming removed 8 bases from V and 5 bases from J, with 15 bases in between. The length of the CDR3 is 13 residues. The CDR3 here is CASGRPGWTEAFF. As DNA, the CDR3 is TGTGCCAGCGGTAGACCTGGTTGGACTGAAGCTTTCTTT.

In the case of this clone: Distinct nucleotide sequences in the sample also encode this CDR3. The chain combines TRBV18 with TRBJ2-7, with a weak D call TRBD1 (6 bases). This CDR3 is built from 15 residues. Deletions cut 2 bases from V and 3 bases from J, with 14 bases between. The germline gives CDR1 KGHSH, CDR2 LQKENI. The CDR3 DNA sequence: TGTGCCAGCTCACCAAGTGTCGGACAGCTCTACGAGCAGTACTTC. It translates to CASSPSVGQLYEQYF.